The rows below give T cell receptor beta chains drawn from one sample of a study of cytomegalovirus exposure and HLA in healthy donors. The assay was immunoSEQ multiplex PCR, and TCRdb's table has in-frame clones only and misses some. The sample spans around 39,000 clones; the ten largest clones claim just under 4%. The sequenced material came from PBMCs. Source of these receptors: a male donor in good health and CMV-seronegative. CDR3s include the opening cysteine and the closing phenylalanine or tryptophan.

CDR3aa: CSVVGQTNTEAFF; j_gene: TRBJ1-1; v_gene: TRBV29-1
CDR3aa: CASSESRGRFRNQPQHF; j_gene: TRBJ1-5; v_gene: TRBV10-2
CDR3aa: CSARQGETQYF; j_gene: TRBJ2-5; v_gene: TRBV20-1
CDR3aa: CAISDPGNTTEAFF; j_gene: TRBJ1-1; v_gene: TRBV10-3
CDR3aa: CASSLVGGTRSYEQYF; j_gene: TRBJ2-7; v_gene: TRBV11-2
CDR3aa: CASNAGNQETQYF; j_gene: TRBJ2-5; v_gene: TRBV28
CDR3aa: CASSWGTGPYEQYF; j_gene: TRBJ2-7; v_gene: TRBV11-2
CDR3aa: CASSPRPTGGYEQYF; j_gene: TRBJ2-7; v_gene: TRBV7-6
CDR3aa: CASSLMRCRGYTF; j_gene: TRBJ1-2; v_gene: TRBV7-3
CDR3aa: CASSQDYPGGSGGKNIQYF; j_gene: TRBJ2-4; v_gene: TRBV4-1
CDR3aa: CASSYRTGDGYTF; j_gene: TRBJ1-2; v_gene: TRBV5-1
CDR3aa: CASSLSGDREDSPLHF; j_gene: TRBJ1-6; v_gene: TRBV7-3
CDR3aa: CASSPRLADNEQFF; j_gene: TRBJ2-1; v_gene: TRBV18
CDR3aa: CASTEPGVFNYGYTF; j_gene: TRBJ1-2; v_gene: TRBV2
CDR3aa: CASSSPPRQGAYEQYF; j_gene: TRBJ2-7; v_gene: TRBV28
CDR3aa: CASSPWQGNRQPQHF; j_gene: TRBJ1-5; v_gene: TRBV18
CDR3aa: CASSRWTADNTEAFF; j_gene: TRBJ1-1; v_gene: TRBV5-5
CDR3aa: CSARGDRGLFF; j_gene: TRBJ1-4; v_gene: TRBV20-1
CDR3aa: CASSTHGTGNGELFF; j_gene: TRBJ2-2; v_gene: TRBV27
CDR3aa: CAIMRGTVNSPLHF; j_gene: TRBJ1-6; v_gene: TRBV10-3
CDR3aa: CATSRKGRPGGGETQYF; j_gene: TRBJ2-5; v_gene: TRBV15
CDR3aa: CASSRDSDQPQHF; j_gene: TRBJ1-5; v_gene: TRBV18
CDR3aa: CASTGVLAGATYEQYF; j_gene: TRBJ2-7; v_gene: TRBV2
CDR3aa: CASSEQAGSLSGNTIYF; j_gene: TRBJ1-3; v_gene: TRBV6-1
CDR3aa: CATSRDYGTSGFNEQFF; j_gene: TRBJ2-1; v_gene: TRBV15
CDR3aa: CASSPQAIFGNNSPLHF; j_gene: TRBJ1-6; v_gene: TRBV4-1
CDR3aa: CAGSPRGQINEKLFF; j_gene: TRBJ1-4; v_gene: TRBV14
CDR3aa: CAISEGSGGAYEQFF; j_gene: TRBJ2-1; v_gene: TRBV10-3
CDR3aa: CASSLAREGAGRMEKLFF; j_gene: TRBJ1-4; v_gene: TRBV5-1
CDR3aa: CASSVGPGQGFSPLHF; j_gene: TRBJ1-6; v_gene: TRBV7-9
CDR3aa: CASSYAGANEQFF; j_gene: TRBJ2-1; v_gene: TRBV6-6